A single sample is the source of the 2 T cell receptor beta chains below, sequenced in a study of tumor and adjacent non-tumor tissue in lung cancer. No cell sorting was done before RNA was extracted from the tissue. The library came from three nested PCR rounds adapted from ARM-PCR protocols. MiXCR, run by TCRdb on the multiplex PCR reads, gives a single entry per CDR3 protein. Of 75,000 to 100,000 distinct CDR3 sequences listed, approximately 70% were seen once; the top ten hold 18%. Input material: lung tumor tissue. The source of these receptors is a man in his sixties with non-small cell lung cancer.

A word on this clonotype: A much larger clone is a single base away; this may be a read error. The chain recombines TRBV20-1 with TRBJ1-1; D perhaps matches TRBD1 (6 bases). This CDR3 spans 11 amino acids. Germline V gene lookup returns CDR1 DFQATT and CDR2 SNEGSKA (reference sequence). CDR3 loop: CSASGDTETFF. DNA for the CDR3: TGCAGTGCTAGTGGGGACACTGAAACTTTCTTT.

Regarding this clonotype: Just one base apart from a much larger clone, this may be a read error. The chain couples TRBV7-9 to TRBJ2-3, with 12 bases matching TRBD2. CDR1 SEHNR and CDR2 FQNEAQ come from the germline V gene (reference sequence). Trimming took 3 bases from V and 4 from J; bases not matched to a gene: 5. The CDR3 spans 16 residues. This CDR3 reads CASSFGLAGRSDTQYF. As DNA, the CDR3 is TGTGCCAGCAGCTTCGGACTAGCGGGAAGGTCAGATACGCAGTATTTT. Supplemented by reference TRBV7-9 and TRBJ2-3, the full variable domain reads DTGVSQNPRHKITKRGQNVTFRCDPISEHNRLYWYRQTLGQGPEFLTYFQNEAQLEKSRLLSDRFSAERPKGSFSTLEIQRTEQGDSAMYLCASSFGLAGRSDTQYFGPGTRLTVL.